This record looks at one T cell receptor beta chain sequence and its context. Its antigen remains unidentified. Per-base qualities were not stored, and no clone one base away is much larger. The library relied on the immunoSEQ multiplex PCR assay. For the multiplex PCR, a mixture combining 60 forward primers for TCR Vbeta segments and 13 reverse primers for TCR Jbeta segments was used. Amplification of the CDR3 region of rearranged TCR beta genes was performed with a multiplex PCR assay on genomic DNA. Amplified TCR beta libraries were sequenced as 87-base-pair reads on the Illumina HiSeq System. Concerning the study's data processing: Across the 700 or so repertoires, a later analysis counted 60 million to 90 million unique TCR beta chains, roughly 11 million of which were shared by at least two donors. Raw reads were error-corrected and collapsed into unique sequences by a nearest-neighbor algorithm in which closely related sequences were merged to remove PCR and sequencing errors. To assign V, D and J gene segments, CDR3 sequences were aligned to IMGT reference sequences. For a sequence to be retained, at least a six-nucleotide match to both a V gene segment and a J gene segment was required. Rearrangements were classified as productive when the CDR3 lacked stop codons and remained in frame with V and J, and all other rearrangements were classified as non-productive. CDR3 was defined by IMGT convention, running from the second conserved V-encoded cysteine to the conserved J-encoded phenylalanine. The earlier analysis of 500 to 750 of the donors excluded any sequence lacking an unambiguous match to a single V gene segment. An earlier analysis of several hundred of the donors called V segments functional above 56.7% productive rearrangements and segregating when the between-donor standard deviation exceeded 5%. A statistical classification framework was built to diagnose cytomegalovirus status from the catalog of TCR beta chain sequences. In a later analysis, TCR nucleotide sequences were compared against IMGT/GENE-DB human TR gene sequences so that V and J genes could be assigned. The TCRdist pipeline was used in a later analysis to assign CDR3 sequences and most-parsimonious VDJ recombination scenarios. In a later analysis, each TCR beta chain was defined by its CDR3 amino acid sequence together with its V-gene family, and reads without a unique V-gene family were excluded. In a later analysis, a few hundred highly shared, low-generation-probability nucleotide sequences were removed to address suspected cross-contamination and a sequencing artifact. For each public chain, a later analysis derived a clonal expansion index from normalized ranks of inferred template counts within each repertoire. Generation probabilities in a later analysis came from a VDJ recombination model fitted to out-of-frame rearrangements, and those results were checked against IGoR. A later analysis scored TCR-TCR, TCR-HLA and TCR-CMV co-occurrence with hypergeometric tests, applying a repertoire-size bias correction to TCR pairs. A later analysis estimated false discovery rates by permuting HLA or CMV assignments 20 times. A later analysis grouped co-occurring TCRs with DBSCAN, adding TCRdist sequence similarity when clustering within HLA-allele-positive subsets. Repertoires with fewer than 30,000 or more than 120,000 public chains were left out of co-occurrence clustering, as were about five repertoires with anomalous nucleotide sharing. TCRdb carries this immuneACCESS record with in-frame sequences only. Its versions omit some clonotypes, under half of them owing to an unresolved V gene in the studies checked, with the rest unexplained. V and J calls and clone size are given by that table; D and trimming were obtained from the DNA. Here the sample has about 130,000 clones; around 83% occur a single time. In total, the top ten clones hold under 7% of the sample.

The data are from a study of cytomegalovirus exposure and HLA in healthy donors (dated by TCRdb to about 2017). Concerning the study at large: According to an earlier analysis of 550 to 700 of the donors, some 180 million T cells yielded 117 million unique TCR beta sequences and 276 Gb of sequence data. Every repertoire in the discovery cohort had been generated on one and the same sequencing platform. Four or five DR-DQ haplotypes were treated as single units for association and clustering because of strong linkage in the cohort. Typing coverage differed by locus: A, B, C, DRB1 and DQB1 were typed in roughly 620-640 donors, DQA1 in approximately 520, DPA1 in over 600, and DPB1 in just under 490. The study used immunosequencing to profile the T cell repertoires of under 700 subjects and linked those repertoires to cytomegalovirus serostatus. Across 398 genotyped donors of the cohort, an average of about 250,000 unique TCR beta nucleotide sequences per donor were sequenced, and around 20% of those sequences were non-productive. Approximately 300 gigabases of sequencing data and roughly 80 million unique TCR sequences made up an early release that covered 500 to 650 HLA-typed donors. In addition to the first cohort of several hundred subjects, a separate validation cohort of 130 or so different subjects was used. The later analysis used no new phenotypic data to find candidate immune exposures, relying instead on TCR beta sequences and their occurrence across donors. High-throughput TCR immunosequencing, statistical association of individual TCRs with disease status, and machine learning were combined to predict cytomegalovirus infection status. An earlier analysis of several hundred of the donors used high-throughput TCR beta sequencing to judge whether each TCR beta V gene segment behaved as functional or pseudogenic. Donor age, sex, ethnicity and CMV serostatus were compiled alongside the repertoire data. The study aimed to test whether cataloging public T cell receptors could reveal signatures of past pathogen exposure. Genome-wide SNP genotypes for about 55% of the roughly 670 donors were used in a later genetic analysis, which treated that subset as a discovery cohort. A later analysis re-analyzed previously published TCR beta repertoires from about 730 donors and added high-resolution HLA genotyping to study TCR occurrence patterns. Among the 398 genotyped donors, around 79% belonged to the genetic ancestry cluster associated with self-reported Caucasian donors. Class I and class II HLA loci were covered by the typing at four-digit resolution. Results the study describes overall, beyond this receptor: A further reported finding was that TCR beta sequences accurately predicted the HLA-A and HLA-B alleles for most subjects in the first cohort. A later analysis found that TCR association rates varied across HLA loci, with DRB1 alleles showing the most associated TCRs and HLA-C alleles the fewest. Most TCR sequences were seen in very few donors, while some public TCRs were found in many individuals. According to the authors, the approach could potentially be generalized to other disease states and immunological phenotypes. Compared with the roughly 700-donor mean, donors in an Asian-associated ancestry cluster had fewer N-insertions in productive TCRs, according to a later genetic analysis. At a false discovery rate of 0.05, a later analysis linked 15,000 to 20,000 TCR beta sequences to specific HLA alleles. A later analysis found that HLA-associated TCR beta chains were more clonally expanded and had lower generation probabilities than equally common non-associated chains. The only immune exposure information available for the cohort was CMV serostatus. Cytomegalovirus status was reported to be diagnosed by the classifier with high specificity and sensitivity in both the original and validation cohorts. Broadly in line with IMGT annotations, most TCR beta V segments showed up in productive rearrangements about 87% or about 30% of the time in an earlier analysis of 587 of the donors. A cluster of highly shared sequence variants was judged likely to represent a technical artifact of the sequencing pipeline. In the study, 150 to 200 TCR beta chains were listed as associated with cytomegalovirus. In this cohort, only TCR beta chains were sequenced, and detectable features were limited by the absence of alpha or paired-chain data. V-gene and J-gene trimming of TCR beta chains was associated with a missense DCLRE1C variant in a later genetic analysis, and the association was replicated in an independent cohort. Strong co-occurrence of HLA alleles, especially DR and DQ, made assigning TCR associations to individual alleles difficult. Because counts were too low, seventeen rarely observed V segments, including chromosome 9 orphons, were left out of the earlier analysis of about 500 of the donors. Linkage disequilibrium might explain the correlated functional status among segregating V segments, but an unknown experimental factor could not be ruled out. According to a later analysis, most CMV-associated TCR beta chains appeared to be HLA-restricted, and the HLA associations seemed to be driven largely by CMV exposure. Some IMGT-functional V segments, including TRBV6-2 and TRBV6-3, could not be distinguished by the 87-base-pair reads and were therefore excluded. Presence/absence analyses assumed roughly uniform sequencing depth across donors, an assumption that may not hold. In vitro tests confirmed that a few of the cytomegalovirus-associated TCR beta chains recognize cytomegalovirus antigens. According to a later analysis, parvovirus B19, influenza, CMV and Epstein-Barr virus appeared linked to several top co-occurrence clusters. Because some donors lacked HLA typing at each locus, the association tests relied only on the typed subset.

The cohort comprised 666 healthy bone marrow donors. At the time of sampling, all cohort members were nominally healthy, though unrecorded immune exposures were likely present. The donor was CMV seropositive and was included in the group of approximately 300 seropositive cohort members. A peripheral blood sample was provided by each donor, and peripheral blood mononuclear cells were used for TCR beta sequencing. Genomic DNA was extracted from the blood cell samples with the Qiagen DNeasy Blood Extraction Kit. V lost 4 bases and J lost 5 bases; the stretch between them is 11 bases long. From the cysteine up to the phenylalanine, the CDR3 has a length of 13 residues. CDR3 DNA only is kept here, 39 bases in frame from base 1. The germline V gene encodes CDR1 MNHEY and CDR2 SVGAGI.

The chain is assembled from TRBV6-5 and TRBJ1-1, with TRBD1 tentatively as D gene (6 bases match). The receptor was isolated from a woman aged 25 to 45 in good health and CMV-seropositive. The sequencing input was PBMCs. The base sequence is TGTGCCAGCAGTTTCACAGGGATTACTGAAGCTTTCTTT. The translation is CASSFTGITEAFF.